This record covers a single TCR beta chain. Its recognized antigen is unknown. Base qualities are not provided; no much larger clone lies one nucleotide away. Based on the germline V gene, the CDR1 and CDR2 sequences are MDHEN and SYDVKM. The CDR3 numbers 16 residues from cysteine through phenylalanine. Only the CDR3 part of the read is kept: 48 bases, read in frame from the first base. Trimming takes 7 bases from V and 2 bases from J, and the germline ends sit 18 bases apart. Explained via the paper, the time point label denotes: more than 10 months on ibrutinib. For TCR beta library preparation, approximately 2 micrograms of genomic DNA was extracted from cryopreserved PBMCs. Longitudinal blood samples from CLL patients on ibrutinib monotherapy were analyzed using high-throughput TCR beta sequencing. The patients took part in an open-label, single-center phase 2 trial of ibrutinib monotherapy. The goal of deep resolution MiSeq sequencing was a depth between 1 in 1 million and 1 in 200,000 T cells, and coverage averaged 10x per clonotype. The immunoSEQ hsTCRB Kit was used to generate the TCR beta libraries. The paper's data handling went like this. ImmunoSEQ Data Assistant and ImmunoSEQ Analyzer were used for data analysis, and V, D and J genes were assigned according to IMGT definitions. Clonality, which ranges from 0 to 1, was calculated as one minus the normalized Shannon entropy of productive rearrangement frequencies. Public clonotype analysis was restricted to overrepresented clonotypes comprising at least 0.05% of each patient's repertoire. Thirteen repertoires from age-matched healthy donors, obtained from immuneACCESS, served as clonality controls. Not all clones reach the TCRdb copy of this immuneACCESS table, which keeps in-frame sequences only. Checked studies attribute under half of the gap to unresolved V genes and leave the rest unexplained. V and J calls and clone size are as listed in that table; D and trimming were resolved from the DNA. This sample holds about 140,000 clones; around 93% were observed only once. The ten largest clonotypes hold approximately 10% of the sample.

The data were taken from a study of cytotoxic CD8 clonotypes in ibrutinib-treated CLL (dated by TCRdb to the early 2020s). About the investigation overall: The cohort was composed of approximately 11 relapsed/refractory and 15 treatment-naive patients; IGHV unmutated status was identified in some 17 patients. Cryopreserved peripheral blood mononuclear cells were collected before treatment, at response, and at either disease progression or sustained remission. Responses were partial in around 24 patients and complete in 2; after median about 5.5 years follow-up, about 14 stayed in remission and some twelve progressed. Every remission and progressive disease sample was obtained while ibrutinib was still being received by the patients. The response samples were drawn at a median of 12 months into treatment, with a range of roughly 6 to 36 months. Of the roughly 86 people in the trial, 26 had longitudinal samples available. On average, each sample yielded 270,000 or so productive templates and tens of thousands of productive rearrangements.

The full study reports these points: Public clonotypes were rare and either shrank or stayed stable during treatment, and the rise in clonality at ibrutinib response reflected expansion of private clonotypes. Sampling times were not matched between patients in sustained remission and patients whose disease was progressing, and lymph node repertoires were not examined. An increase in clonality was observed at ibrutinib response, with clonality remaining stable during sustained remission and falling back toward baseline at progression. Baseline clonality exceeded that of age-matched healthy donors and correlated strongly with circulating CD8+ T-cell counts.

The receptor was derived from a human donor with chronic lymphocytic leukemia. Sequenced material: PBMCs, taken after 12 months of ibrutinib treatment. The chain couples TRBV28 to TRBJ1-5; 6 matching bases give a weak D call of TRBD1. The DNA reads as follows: TGTGCCAGCACTATCGGCGGGGGGCGGGGCAATCAGCCCCAGCATTTT. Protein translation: CASTIGGGRGNQPQHF.